This T cell receptor (beta chain) was recorded in a study of cytomegalovirus exposure and HLA in healthy donors (dated by TCRdb to the late 2010s). Context from the whole study: According to an earlier analysis of a few hundred of the donors, about 180 million T cells yielded 117 million unique TCR beta sequences and 276 Gb of sequence data. An early release that covered fewer than 750 HLA-typed donors contained approximately 290 gigabases of sequencing data and 70 million to 100 million unique TCR sequences. Of the 398 genotyped donors, roughly 80% fell in the genetic ancestry cluster associated with self-reported Caucasian donors. The aim of the study was to test whether cataloging public T cell receptors could identify signatures of past pathogen exposure. Using immunosequencing, the study profiled T cell repertoires from 666 subjects and related those repertoires to cytomegalovirus serostatus. Along with the roughly 670-subject first cohort, a separate validation cohort of over 90 different subjects was used. To predict cytomegalovirus infection status, the study brought together high-throughput TCR immunosequencing, statistical association of individual TCRs with disease status, and machine learning. To study patterns of TCR occurrence, a later analysis re-analyzed previously published TCR beta repertoires from 666 donors and added high-resolution HLA genotyping. Rather than drawing on any new phenotypic data, the later analysis identified candidate immune exposures from TCR beta sequences and the way those sequences occurred across donors. To decide whether each TCR beta V gene segment behaved as functional or pseudogenic, an earlier analysis of fewer than 750 of the donors relied on high-throughput TCR beta sequencing. Donor age, sex, ethnicity and CMV serostatus were compiled alongside the repertoire data. In a later genetic analysis, genome-wide SNP genotypes for about three fifths of the roughly 670 donors were used, and that subset was treated as a discovery cohort. All discovery cohort repertoires had been generated using a single sequencing platform. HLA typing covered class I and class II loci at four-digit resolution. Typing coverage differed by locus: A, B, C, DRB1 and DQB1 were typed in roughly 629-640 donors, DQA1 in 522, DPA1 in around 600, and DPB1 in 472. Because of strong linkage in the cohort, four or five DR-DQ haplotypes were treated as single units for association and clustering. Among roughly 400 genotyped donors of the cohort, an average of roughly 230,000 unique TCR beta nucleotide sequences was sequenced per donor, of which about 18% were non-productive. Summary of the overall study and its limitations: A cluster of highly shared sequence variants was judged likely to be a technical artifact of the sequencing pipeline. A total of some 180 TCR beta chains were listed by the study as associated with cytomegalovirus. For the cohort, immune exposure information was limited to CMV serostatus. Because HLA typing was unavailable for some donors at each locus, only the typed subset was used in association tests. A later analysis found that most CMV-associated TCR beta chains appeared HLA-restricted, with HLA associations seemingly driven largely by CMV exposure. When HLA alleles, especially DR and DQ, strongly co-occurred, TCR associations were difficult to assign to individual alleles. A later genetic analysis associated a missense DCLRE1C variant with V-gene and J-gene trimming of TCR beta chains, and an independent cohort replicated the association. Three of the identified cytomegalovirus-associated TCR beta chains were confirmed in vitro to be specific for cytomegalovirus antigens. Only TCR beta chains were sequenced in this cohort, and the absence of alpha or paired-chain data limited detectable features. Linkage disequilibrium might explain the correlated functional status among segregating V segments, but an unknown experimental factor could not be excluded. According to a later genetic analysis, donors in an Asian-associated ancestry cluster had fewer N-insertions in productive TCRs than the approximately 670-donor mean. The classifier was reported to diagnose cytomegalovirus status with high specificity and sensitivity in both the original cohort and the validation cohort. Some IMGT-functional V segments, including TRBV6-2 and TRBV6-3, could not be told apart with the 87-base-pair reads, so those segments were excluded. A further reported finding was that TCR beta sequences accurately predicted the HLA-A and HLA-B alleles for most subjects in the first cohort. The earlier analysis of 587 of the donors excluded some 16 rarely observed V segments, including chromosome 9 orphons, because counts were too low. Sequencing depth was assumed to be roughly uniform across donors in the presence/absence analyses, though that assumption may not hold. Several of the top co-occurrence clusters appeared to be linked to parvovirus B19, influenza, CMV and Epstein-Barr virus, according to a later analysis. A later analysis associated about 16,000 TCR beta sequences with specific HLA alleles at a false discovery rate of 0.05. A later analysis found that HLA-associated TCR beta chains were more clonally expanded and had lower generation probabilities than equally common non-associated chains. According to a later analysis, TCR association rates differed among HLA loci, with DRB1 alleles showing the most associated TCRs and HLA-C alleles showing the fewest. The authors suggested that the approach could potentially be generalized to other disease states and immunological phenotypes. While some public TCRs were present in many individuals, most TCR sequences turned up only very rarely across donors. In an earlier analysis of approximately 600 of the donors, most TCR beta V segments were observed in productive rearrangements about 87% or about 30% of the time, broadly matching IMGT annotations.

Preparation of the library involved the immunoSEQ multiplex PCR assay. A mixture of 60 forward primers for TCR Vbeta segments and 13 reverse primers for TCR Jbeta segments was used in the multiplex PCR. A multiplex PCR assay on genomic DNA amplified the CDR3 region of rearranged TCR beta genes. The amplified TCR beta libraries were sequenced on the Illumina HiSeq System as 87-base-pair reads. Per the source publication's procedure: A later analysis counted about 80 million unique TCR beta chains across the approximately 700 repertoires, and roughly 11 million of these chains were shared by at least two donors. Raw reads were error-corrected and collapsed into unique sequences by a nearest-neighbor algorithm in which closely related sequences were merged to remove PCR and sequencing errors. Alignment of CDR3 sequences to IMGT reference sequences was used to assign V, D and J gene segments. For a sequence to be retained, a match of at least six nucleotides was required to both a V gene segment and a J gene segment. Rearrangements were called productive when the CDR3 lacked stop codons and stayed in frame with V and J; all others were non-productive. Following IMGT convention, CDR3 was defined as the stretch from the second conserved V-encoded cysteine to the conserved J-encoded phenylalanine. In an earlier analysis of 587 of the donors, sequences lacking an unambiguous match to a single V gene segment were excluded. In an earlier analysis of some 590 of the donors, V segments were called functional above 56.7% productive rearrangements and were called segregating when the between-donor standard deviation exceeded 5%. A statistical classification framework was built to diagnose cytomegalovirus status from the catalog of TCR beta chain sequences. In a later analysis, TCR nucleotide sequences were compared against IMGT/GENE-DB human TR gene sequences so that V and J genes could be assigned. In a later analysis, CDR3 sequences and most-parsimonious VDJ recombination scenarios were assigned using the TCRdist pipeline. A later analysis defined each TCR beta chain by its CDR3 amino acid sequence plus V-gene family, and excluded reads lacking a unique V-gene family. In a later analysis, 500 to 650 highly shared, low-generation-probability nucleotide sequences were removed to address suspected cross-contamination and a sequencing artifact. In a later analysis, a clonal expansion index was calculated for each public chain from normalized within-repertoire ranks of inferred template counts. In a later analysis, generation probabilities were computed using a VDJ recombination model fitted to out-of-frame rearrangements, and the results were checked against IGoR. A later analysis scored TCR-TCR, TCR-HLA and TCR-CMV co-occurrence with hypergeometric tests, applying a repertoire-size bias correction to TCR pairs. In a later analysis, false discovery rates were estimated by permuting HLA or CMV assignments 20 times. In a later analysis, co-occurring TCRs were grouped using DBSCAN, and TCRdist sequence similarity was added for clustering within HLA-allele-positive subsets. Repertoires with fewer than 30,000 or more than 120,000 public chains were left out of co-occurrence clustering, as were about 5 repertoires with anomalous nucleotide sharing. The source is immuneACCESS, and TCRdb retained only in-frame sequences with V and J called. Part of the clones is not carried over; for the studies checked, unresolved V genes explain less than half of this, and the remainder is unexplained. V, J and clone size were drawn from that table, and D and trimming were deduced from the DNA. In this sample the table shows 150,000 to 200,000 clones, about 76% of which occur a single time. Jointly, the top ten make up around 0.42% of the sample.

A word on this clone: Its antigen has not been determined. Base qualities are not at hand, and no much larger clone is one base apart.

The cohort was made up of approximately 670 healthy bone marrow donors. At the time of sampling, every cohort member was nominally healthy, though immune exposures that went unrecorded were likely present. The donor was CMV seropositive and belonged to the group of over 250 seropositive cohort members. Every donor gave a peripheral blood sample, and the peripheral blood mononuclear cells from that sample were used for TCR beta sequencing. The Qiagen DNeasy Blood Extraction Kit was used to extract genomic DNA from the blood cell samples. Taken from cysteine to phenylalanine, the CDR3 has 15 residues. Of the read, only the CDR3 DNA is kept; its 45 bases are in frame from base 1. CDR1 and CDR2, looked up from the germline V gene, are SGHTA and FQGTGA. V drops 5 bases and J drops 6 bases, leaving 20 bases in between.

Sequenced: PBMCs. In this chain, TRBV7-3 is recombined with TRBJ2-7; TRBD1 could be the D gene, as 6 bases match. The clonotype comes from a male donor in good health and CMV-seropositive. CDR3 loop: CASSQGSDSRGEQYF. DNA sequence: TGTGCCAGCAGCCAAGGATCGGACAGCCGGGGCGAGCAGTACTTC.